This T cell receptor beta chain emerged from a study of identical twins. The germline V gene has CDR1 WNHNN and CDR2 SYGVQD (reference sequence). V was clipped by 7 bases and J by 2 bases; unmatched bases: 12. There are 17 residues in the CDR3. Each CDR3 protein is one row after TCRdb ran MiXCR on the 5' RACE reads. Seen here are 400,000 to 550,000 distinct CDR3 sequences, about 13% observed once, and the top ten hold around 0.98%. This sample was also put to use in a study of yellow fever vaccine responses in identical twins.

V and J are TRBV10-1 and TRBJ2-3; 10 positions agree with TRBD2. The TCR comes from a woman aged 18-29 years in good health. The specimen sequenced was CD4+ T cells sorted from blood. The CDR3 DNA follows: TGCGCCAGCATTCTTAAAGGACTAGCGGATTCCACAGATACGCAGTATTTT. Its translation: CASILKGLADSTDTQYF.